Reported below is one TCR beta chain. No antigen is known for it. The sample originates from a study of T cells expressing NK-cell markers (dated by TCRdb to the early 2020s). Notes on the research overall: TCR beta-chain repertoires were profiled in sorted CD3+CD56+NKG2C+, CD3+CD56+NKG2C- and CD3+CD56-NKG2C+ T-cell subsets from about 8 donors. The libraries were sequenced on Illumina HiSeq 2000/2500, MiSeq or NextSeq, producing 2 x 150 bp reads. Of the eight sequenced donors, seven were found to be HCMV-seropositive and one was found to be HCMV-seronegative. The study sequenced eight donors, all healthy volunteers chosen at random: three men and five women.

On the study overall, not on this receptor specifically: In six donors, the dominant CD3+CD56+NKG2C+ clonotypes were found to rank among the top 10 CD8+ clonotypes and to make up 1.0-7.0% of CD8+ T cells. Those dominant clonotypes were again the most abundant among CD3+CD56-NKG2C+ cells in four donors, at roughly 25-65%. Whether the expanded NKG2C-expressing T cell clones were specific for HCMV antigens remained unclear.

To determine HCMV serostatus, a commercial ELISA kit was used to detect HCMV-specific IgG in serum. Ficoll density gradient centrifugation was used to isolate peripheral blood mononuclear cells from blood. The germline V gene supplies CDR1 SGHTA and CDR2 FQGNSA. Spanning cysteine to phenylalanine, the CDR3 consists of 13 amino acids. The coding DNA is unavailable. Sequencer: Illumina HiSeq 2000. 5'RACE template switching, by which a universal primer site and unique molecular identifiers were added, was used to make TCR beta cDNA libraries. Priming for cDNA synthesis came from the TCR beta constant segment, and two successive PCR amplification steps followed. In the authors' own workflow: Reads were demultiplexed and grouped by UMI with MIGEC, and clonotypes were assembled and quantified with MiTCR. To remove erroneous sequences, TCR cDNA sequences were retained only when supported by two or more reads. The tcR package was used for downstream repertoire analysis, with clonotypes matched between fractions based on CDR3 nucleotide sequence plus V segment. VDJmatch was used to annotate antigen specificity against VDJdb, with one amino acid substitution in CDR3 permitted. TCRdb reprocessed the reads, reporting each CDR3 protein sequence once and no DNA. The V and J calls were determined by TCRdb, not by the authors. This specimen's table enumerates 300,000 to 500,000 distinct CDR3 sequences. Jointly, the top ten make up around 10% of the sample.

The sample was blood T cells: a sorted CD56 or NKG2C T cell subset, CD4+ or CD8+ T cells, or bulk PBMC T cells (not recorded which). The V and J genes are TRBV7-2 and TRBJ1-1; without DNA, the TCRdb call of TRBD1 cannot be checked. The clonotype was recovered from a woman in her 50s in good health. Donor details come from another sample of the same person, matched by shared clones. The CDR3 region reads CASSRRQGAEAFF. With the rest looked up from the reference TRBV7-2 and TRBJ1-1 genes rather than sequenced, the full variable domain is GAGVSQSPSNKVTEKGKDVELRCDPISGHTALYWYRQSLGQGLEFLIYFQGNSAPDKSGLPSDRFSAERTGGSVSTLTIQRTQQEDSAVYLCASSRRQGAEAFFGQGTRLTVV.